The 30 T cell receptor beta chains listed next were all sequenced from one sample in a study of cytomegalovirus exposure and HLA in healthy donors. Primers included in the PCR were 60 Vbeta and 13 Jbeta primers. Sequenced by immunoSEQ multiplex PCR; TCRdb stores in-frame clones only, minus some. Of 150,000 to 200,000 clones listed, around 81% are singletons. Sequencing used PBMCs. All receptors come from a man between 18 and 29 years old in good health and CMV-seronegative.

This chain joins TRBV9 and TRBJ2-7; TRBD2 agrees at 10 bases. The germline V gene has CDR1 SGDLS and CDR2 YYNGEE. V lost 3 bases and J lost 3; bases outside the gene matches: 9. CDR3 length: 16 residues. The CDR3 DNA reads TGTGCCAGCAGCGCCAGAGCGGGAGGGTCCCTCTACGAGCAGTACTTC. Encoded protein: CASSARAGGSLYEQYF.

The chain employs TRBV15 and TRBJ2-7; D may be TRBD2 (5 bases). V was pared by 8 bases and J by 1 base, with 12 bases between. Germline V lookup: CDR1 LNHNV, CDR2 YYDKDF (reference sequence). CDR3 size: 13 residues. CDR3 amino acids: CATEGPRSYEQYF. CDR3 nucleotides: TGTGCCACCGAGGGCCCTCGGTCCTACGAGCAGTACTTC.

J is TRBJ2-1 and V is TRBV7-2; the D is unclear. The V and J ends lost 3 bases and 7 bases respectively, with 4 bases between them. The germline V gene encodes CDR1 SGHTA and CDR2 FQGNSA. The CDR3 contains 11 residues. CDR3 sequence (DNA): TGTGCCAGCAGCTTGAGGAATGAGCAGTTCTTC. It is translated as CASSLRNEQFF.

The V gene is TRBV6-5, the J gene TRBJ1-4; a possible D gene is TRBD1 (6 bases). The V gene lost 8 bases and the J gene lost 8 bases, with 15 bases spanning the gap. Germline lookup yields CDR1 MNHEY and CDR2 SVGAGI. CDR3 size: 13 residues. CDR3 loop: CASARTAKEKLFF. The CDR3 bases are TGTGCCAGCGCCAGGACAGCAAAGGAAAAACTGTTTTTT.

This chain connects TRBV6-5 to TRBJ2-1, with 7 nucleotides matching TRBD2. The J segment lost 5 bases and the V segment lost 1 base, leaving 5 bases of the junction unmatched. Germline CDR1 is MNHEY and CDR2 is SVGAGI. There are 15 residues in the CDR3. DNA for the CDR3: TGTGCCAGCAGTTACTTTTCCGCGGGGGACAATGAGCAGTTCTTC. It yields the protein CASSYFSAGDNEQFF.

The rearrangement joins TRBV28 to TRBJ1-5, with D perhaps TRBD1 (5 bases). The V end lost 5 bases, the J end lost 0 bases, and 20 bases lay between the germline ends. The CDR3 has 18 residues. Germline V lookup: CDR1 MDHEN, CDR2 SYDVKM. As DNA, the CDR3 is TGTGCCAGCAGTCAAGCGGGGGGTAGGGGCTATAGCAATCAGCCCCAGCATTTT. Its protein is CASSQAGGRGYSNQPQHF.

The J gene is TRBJ2-1, the V gene TRBV2, with 12 bases lining up with TRBD2. The CDR3 runs to 18 residues. Germline trimming cut 3 bases from V and 4 bases from J; bases unmatched to any gene: 10. CDR1 is SNHLY, CDR2 FYNNEI, per germline. In DNA form, the CDR3 reads TGTGCCAGCAGTGACCTGACTAGCGGGGGCCTGATTTACAATGAGCAGTTCTTC. Translated, it gives CASSDLTSGGLIYNEQFF.

This clone was seen just once. This rearrangement joins TRBV7-9 to TRBJ1-1, with D possibly TRBD1 on 5 matching bases. The CDR3 spans 12 residues. Trimming removed 2 bases at V and 8 bases at J, with 9 bases between. Germline lookup yields CDR1 SEHNR and CDR2 FQNEAQ (reference sequence). CDR3 in amino acids: CASSLLRTEAFF. CDR3 nucleotides: TGTGCCAGCAGCTTATTACGGACAGAAGCTTTCTTT.

The genes are TRBV7-2 and TRBJ2-2, with 7 bases identical to TRBD1. The CDR3 runs 14 residues. The trim removed 7 bases at V and 2 bases at J, leaving 4 bases unmatched. Germline assignment: CDR1 SGHTA and CDR2 FQGNSA. CDR3 amino acids: CASIRDRNTGELFF. As DNA, the CDR3 is TGTGCCAGCATACGGGACAGAAACACCGGGGAGCTGTTTTTT.

This clone has a single count. The rearrangement links TRBV5-6 to TRBJ2-2; TRBD1 aligns across 8 bases. V was pared by 4 bases and J by 4 bases, with 3 bases of the junction left unmatched. This CDR3 is built from 14 residues. The germline gives CDR1 SGHDT, CDR2 YYEEEE. The CDR3 DNA follows: TGTGCCAGCAGCGCCAGGGGGCGCACCGGGGAGCTGTTTTTT. This gives the protein CASSARGRTGELFF.

The chain has TRBV7-2 and TRBJ2-1, with D possibly matching TRBD2 (6 bases). The CDR3 runs 16 residues. V gave up 2 bases and J gave up 6 bases, with 17 bases separating them. The V gene's germline CDR1 is SGHTA and CDR2 FQGNSA. The CDR3 sequence: CASSLRPSTAGNEQFF. CDR3 nucleotide sequence: TGTGCCAGCAGCTTAAGGCCTTCGACAGCGGGCAATGAGCAGTTCTTC.

The chain has TRBV4-1 and TRBJ1-5; TRBD1 agrees at 7 bases. J lost 4 bases, V lost 1 base, and 7 bases had no gene match. The CDR3 runs 16 residues. Germline V lookup: CDR1 MGHRA, CDR2 YSYEKL. In DNA, the CDR3 is TGCGCCAGCAGCCAAGTAGGGGGCGGGTTGAATCAGCCCCAGCATTTT. This sequence encodes CASSQVGGGLNQPQHF.

For the CDR3, the DNA is TGTGCCTGGAGTGTACTTAGGACAGGGGGGACCTACGAGCAGTACTTC. This gives the protein CAWSVLRTGGTYEQYF. The V call is TRBV30, the J call TRBJ2-7, with 10 bases lining up with TRBD1. Losses at the gene ends were 0 bases for V and 2 bases for J; bases not matched to a gene: 7. Germline values: CDR1 GTSNPN, CDR2 SVGIG (reference sequence). The CDR3 runs to 16 residues.

The chain links TRBV25-1 to TRBJ2-2; 9 bases line up with TRBD2. Germline V gene sequence: CDR1 MGHDK, CDR2 SYGVNS. Germline trimming cut 6 bases from V and 4 bases from J; bases unmatched to any gene: 6. The CDR3 covers 15 residues. CDR3 in amino acids: CASRSSGGPTGELFF. The CDR3, as DNA: TGTGCCAGCAGGAGTAGCGGGGGCCCCACCGGGGAGCTGTTTTTT.

The chain links TRBV30 to TRBJ2-1; possible D gene TRBD2, 6 bases. CDR1 is GTSNPN, CDR2 SVGIG, per germline (reference sequence). This CDR3 spans 13 amino acids. Deletions cut 4 bases from V and 8 bases from J, with 15 bases between. The CDR3 sequence: CAWMTSGGHEQFF. For the CDR3, the DNA is TGTGCCTGGATGACTAGTGGGGGTCATGAGCAGTTCTTC.

This chain connects TRBV28 to TRBJ2-7; weak D call: TRBD2 (6 bases). The CDR3 totals 12 residues. Germline V gene lookup returns CDR1 MDHEN and CDR2 SYDVKM. V lost 7 bases, J lost 1 base, and 8 bases lay in between. The CDR3 DNA reads TGTGCCAGCAAGGCGGGGTCCTACGAGCAGTACTTC. This gives the protein CASKAGSYEQYF.

The CDR3 sequence: CASSTWTVPNTGELFF. The CDR3 DNA reads TGTGCCAGCAGCACCTGGACAGTCCCGAACACCGGGGAGCTGTTTTTT. This chain joins TRBV7-9 and TRBJ2-2, with D possibly TRBD1 on 6 matching bases. Germline V gene data show CDR1 as SEHNR and CDR2 as FQNEAQ (reference sequence). The CDR3 is 16 amino acids. V was cut by 5 bases and J by 0 bases, with 13 bases left in between. Full variable domain (rest looked up from reference TRBV7-9 and TRBJ2-2): DTGVSQNPRHKITKRGQNVTFRCDPISEHNRLYWYRQTLGQGPEFLTYFQNEAQLEKSRLLSDRFSAERPKGSFSTLEIQRTEQGDSAMYLCASSTWTVPNTGELFFGEGSRLTVL.

V is TRBV27 and J is TRBJ1-6, with D tentatively TRBD1 (5 bases). CDR3 length: 15 residues. Trimming left V 3 bases short and J 6 bases short, with 12 bases between. Germline V gives CDR1 MNHEY, CDR2 SMNVEV (reference sequence). For the CDR3, the DNA is TGTGCCAGCAGTTTTATGGGGCAGGGTAATTCACCCCTCCACTTT. Amino acid sequence: CASSFMGQGNSPLHF.

This chain uses TRBV4-3 with TRBJ1-5; no firm D call. Trimming pared 0 bases from V and 0 bases from J, leaving 12 bases between. This CDR3 contains 17 residues. The V gene's germline CDR1 is LGHNA and CDR2 YSLEER. The CDR3 reads CASSQEIRTFSNQPQHF. The DNA of the CDR3 is TGCGCCAGCAGCCAAGAGATACGGACTTTTAGCAATCAGCCCCAGCATTTT.

This chain uses TRBV6-5 with TRBJ1-2; possible D gene TRBD1, 6 bases. The V and J ends lost 4 bases and 8 bases respectively, with 14 bases between them. The germline gives CDR1 MNHEY, CDR2 SVGAGI. This CDR3 region has 13 residues. The DNA for the CDR3 is TGTGCCAGCAGTTTGGCACAGGGCGGAGGCTACACCTTC. Protein: CASSLAQGGGYTF.

This chain links TRBV5-1 with TRBJ2-7; a weak D match, TRBD1 (6 bases). Trimming removed 4 bases at V and 4 bases at J, with 21 bases between. CDR3 length equals 16 residues. CDR1 is SGHRS, CDR2 YFSETQ, per germline. CDR3 loop: CASSPGQYLIGYEQYF. CDR3 coding DNA: TGCGCCAGCAGCCCCGGACAGTACCTGATCGGGTACGAGCAGTACTTC.

The chain carries TRBV5-1 and TRBJ2-4; no definite D call. The CDR3 sequence is 14 residues long. From germline, CDR1 is SGHRS and CDR2 YFSETQ. Trimming shortened V by 6 bases and J by 6 bases, and 16 bases separated the two germline ends. CDR3 sequence (DNA): TGCGCCAGCAACCTCGAGTCAGGTGGAAACATTCAGTACTTC. This sequence encodes CASNLESGGNIQYF.

This rearrangement joins TRBV7-2 to TRBJ1-5; D remains unclear. The V gene's germline CDR1 is SGHTA and CDR2 FQGNSA. This CDR3 has 15 amino acids. V lost 1 base and J lost 2, with 9 bases in between. The CDR3 spells CASSLVRRGNQPQHF. CDR3 in DNA: TGTGCCAGCAGCTTAGTCCGGCGGGGCAATCAGCCCCAGCATTTT.

The gene calls are TRBV9 and TRBJ2-7; unclear D gene. The CDR3 sequence is 16 residues long. Germline CDR1 SGDLS, CDR2 YYNGEE. Trimming removed 0 bases from V and 0 bases from J, with 13 bases in between. The CDR3 coding sequence is TGTGCCAGCAGCGTAGGCTCTCAGATCGCCTCCTACGAGCAGTACTTC. Translation: CASSVGSQIASYEQYF.

Written as DNA, the CDR3 is TGTGCCTCCCCAGGGGGCCGGGGCTACAATGAGCAGTTCTTC. Protein: CASPGGRGYNEQFF. V and J are TRBV30 and TRBJ2-1, with TRBD1 matching over 8 bases. Germline-derived CDR1 and CDR2 are GTSNPN and SVGIG (reference sequence). The CDR3 is 14 residues long. With V trimmed by 7 bases and J by 3 bases, 8 bases remained unmatched.

The sample holds a few counts of this clone. The V and J genes are TRBV5-4 and TRBJ2-3; 8 nucleotides line up with TRBD2. Unmatched junction bases numbered 8, after V lost 3 bases and J lost 5 bases. Germline CDR1 is SGHNT and CDR2 is YYREEE (reference sequence). The CDR3 consists of 15 residues. The CDR3 nucleotides are TGTGCCAGCAGCTCCCCGGGGGGGGGAGGAGATACGCAGTATTTT. It translates to CASSSPGGGGDTQYF.

This chain joins TRBV7-9 and TRBJ1-2, with 7 bases matching TRBD1. Germline V gene data show CDR1 as SEHNR and CDR2 as FQNEAQ (reference sequence). V lost 6 bases and J lost 4; bases outside the gene matches: 11. The CDR3 consists of 15 residues. The CDR3 loop reads CASSTPGGNIYGYTF. CDR3 nucleotides: TGTGCCAGCAGTACCCCAGGGGGAAATATCTATGGCTACACCTTC.

This rearrangement joins TRBV5-4 to TRBJ2-2; TRBD2 might be the D (5 bases). Trimming shortened V by 1 base and J by 6 bases, and 13 bases separated the two germline ends. The V gene's germline CDR1 is SGHNT and CDR2 YYREEE (reference sequence). This CDR3 is 15 amino acids long. In DNA, the CDR3 is TGTGCCAGCAGCTTGTTTACTAGTCGGTCCGGGGAGCTGTTTTTT. As protein: CASSLFTSRSGELFF.

This chain links TRBV28 with TRBJ2-3, with D perhaps TRBD2 (6 bases). Germline CDR1 is MDHEN and CDR2 is SYDVKM. The V gene lost 3 bases and the J gene lost 1 base, with 8 bases spanning the gap. This CDR3 spans 14 amino acids. CDR3 amino acids: CASSFVAGTDTQYF. In DNA, the CDR3 is TGTGCCAGCAGTTTCGTAGCGGGCACAGATACGCAGTATTTT.

This chain links TRBV20-1 with TRBJ2-7; D not certain. Germline V lookup: CDR1 DFQATT, CDR2 SNEGSKA (reference sequence). CDR3 length: 11 residues. Between the trimmed V and J ends, which lost 3 bases and 2 bases, there was a span of 5 bases. The DNA of the CDR3 is TGCAGTGCTAGGGGCCCCTACGAGCAGTACTTC. Its protein product is CSARGPYEQYF.